The 16 T cell receptor beta chains presented below share a single source sample, sequenced in a study of blood T cells in healthy people across ages. Next came a second PCR, run for roughly 7 to 12 cycles, which used a sample-barcoded 5' primer along with a J-beta primer mix. TCRdb ran MiXCR on the 5' RACE reads and lists one entry per CDR3 protein. The top ten clones hold about 11% of a sample with approximately 1.5 million distinct CDR3 sequences, around 35% of them seen once. The sample comprised blood. The source of these receptors is a young woman in good health.

A remark on this clonotype: A read error may account for a junction end that differs from germline. V gene TRBV5-6 combines with J gene TRBJ2-5; D unclear. The CDR3 contains 13 residues. Germline V gene data show CDR1 as SGHDT and CDR2 as YYEEEE. The CDR3 DNA reads TGTGCCGGCAGCATCTTAGTACCAGAGACCCAGTACTTC. It codes for CAGSILVPETQYF.

This clonotype was detected many times. This chain links TRBV30 with TRBJ2-1; 11 positions agree with TRBD1. Trimming removed 2 bases from V and 6 bases from J; junction bases left unmatched: 9. The CDR3 runs to 16 residues. The germline gives CDR1 GTSNPN, CDR2 SVGIG (reference sequence). In nucleotides, the CDR3 is TGTGCCTGGAGTTTACCGGGGACAGGGGGTACCAATGAGCAGTTCTTC. It translates to CAWSLPGTGGTNEQFF.

In this sample, this clonotype turned up a few times. This chain links TRBV10-2 with TRBJ2-2; 7 bases match TRBD1. V lost 4 bases and J lost 2; bases outside the gene matches: 13. CDR1 is WSHSY and CDR2 is SAAADI in the germline V gene. CDR3 length: 18 residues. The DNA of the CDR3 is TGCGCCAGCAGTGTTTTAGACAGGCAGGGGGAAAACACCGGGGAGCTGTTTTTT. It translates to CASSVLDRQGENTGELFF.

The V call is TRBV7-9, the J call TRBJ1-2, with D maybe TRBD1 (5 bases). V was shortened by 6 bases and J by 6 bases, with 20 bases between the two germline ends. The CDR3 length is 15 residues. Germline CDR1 SEHNR, CDR2 FQNEAQ (reference sequence). The CDR3 coding sequence is TGTGCCAGCAGTCTAGGAATGGGAAGGGACGATGGCTACACCTTC. Its translation is CASSLGMGRDDGYTF.

V and J are TRBV28 and TRBJ2-3; TRBD1 might be the D (6 bases). Germline assignment: CDR1 MDHEN and CDR2 SYDVKM. The V end lost 1 base, the J end lost 2 bases, and 13 bases lay between the germline ends. The CDR3 runs to 16 residues. CDR3 bases: TGTGCCAGCAGTTTATACGTGGGGGCCAACACAGATACGCAGTATTTT. Translated, it gives CASSLYVGANTDTQYF.

V is TRBV5-4 and J is TRBJ2-3; D unresolved. The length of the CDR3 is 14 residues. Trimming stripped 0 bases from V and 3 bases from J, with 8 bases between. CDR1 and CDR2 (germline): SGHNT, YYREEE (reference sequence). The CDR3 loop reads CASSLEEWTDTQYF. The DNA for the CDR3 is TGTGCCAGCAGCTTGGAGGAGTGGACAGATACGCAGTATTTT.

The rearrangement joins TRBV2 to TRBJ2-1, with 7 bases that match TRBD2. There are 15 residues in the CDR3. J was trimmed by 5 bases and V by 5 bases; bases with no gene match: 9. Germline lookup yields CDR1 SNHLY and CDR2 FYNNEI. The CDR3 bases are TGTGCCAGCAGTAGAAGCGGGATTAATAACAATGAGCAGTTCTTC. Translation gives CASSRSGINNNEQFF.

Of note for this clonotype: This sequence may be a read error, since a much larger clone differs from it by one base. The chain joins TRBV5-1 to TRBJ2-5; perhaps TRBD1 as D (6 bases). Germline V gene sequence: CDR1 SGHRS, CDR2 YFSETQ. The CDR3 has 14 amino acids. V shed 3 bases and J shed 1 base, with 10 bases lying between them. DNA for the CDR3: TGCGCCAGCAGCTCGGTACAGGGCCAAGAGACCCAGTACTTC. Translated, it gives CASSSVQGQETQYF.

The genes are TRBV6-9 and TRBJ2-7; D possibly uses TRBD1 or TRBD2 (5 bases each). Per germline, CDR1 MNHGY and CDR2 SVAAGI. CDR3 length equals 15 residues. Trimming took 7 bases from V and 3 from J, leaving 19 bases between them. CDR3 sequence reads: CASTYPGHKFYEQYF. For the CDR3, the DNA is TGTGCCAGCACCTATCCGGGGCACAAATTCTACGAGCAGTACTTC.

V gene TRBV6-1 combines with J gene TRBJ1-2, with D maybe TRBD1 (6 bases). Trimming took 0 bases from V and 2 from J, leaving 10 bases between them. The CDR3 runs 15 residues. Looked up from germline, CDR1 is MNHNS and CDR2 is SASEGT. The CDR3 loop reads CASSEANGQNYGYTF. The CDR3 DNA follows: TGTGCCAGCAGTGAAGCAAACGGACAGAACTATGGCTACACCTTC.

The sample holds a few counts of this clonotype. The gene calls are TRBV19 and TRBJ2-7; the match to TRBD2 covers 11 bases. Germline values: CDR1 LNHDA, CDR2 SQIVND (reference sequence). The trim removed 5 bases at V and 4 bases at J, leaving 7 bases unmatched. CDR3 length equals 15 residues. The CDR3 sequence is CASSAVTSGRYEQYF. CDR3 in DNA: TGTGCCAGTAGTGCAGTAACTAGCGGGAGATACGAGCAGTACTTC.

This clonotype was counted between two and nine times. The CDR3 coding sequence is TGTGCCAGCAGTGAATGGGCAGGGGGCACCGGGGAGCTGTTTTTT. Translating gives CASSEWAGGTGELFF. The chain is built from TRBV25-1 and TRBJ2-2, with 7 bases aligning to TRBD1. This CDR3 is 15 amino acids long. J was trimmed by 4 bases and V by 1 base; bases with no gene match: 3. Germline V gives CDR1 MGHDK, CDR2 SYGVNS.

This clonotype came up a few times. CDR3 sequence reads: CASRSIRMARITEAFF. In nucleotides, the CDR3 is TGTGCCAGCAGGAGTATTAGGATGGCGAGAATCACTGAAGCTTTCTTT. This sequence joins TRBV28 and TRBJ1-1; D is uncertain. With 6 bases removed from V and 4 bases from J, the gap between germline ends came to 21 bases. Germline-derived CDR1 and CDR2 are MDHEN and SYDVKM. CDR3 length: 16 amino acids.

In this sample, this clonotype turned up a few times. The chain links TRBV27 to TRBJ1-5, with 9 bases identical to TRBD1. Germline V gene lookup returns CDR1 MNHEY and CDR2 SMNVEV (reference sequence). The CDR3 is 16 amino acids. V lost 2 bases to trimming and J lost 6 bases; unmatched junction nucleotides: 8. The CDR3 spells CASSLTPGTGRQPQHF. CDR3 in DNA: TGTGCCAGCAGTTTAACCCCCGGGACAGGGCGTCAGCCCCAGCATTTT.

Ten or more counts support this clonotype. Being one base from a much bigger clone, this may be a read error. The chain joins TRBV20-1 to TRBJ2-1, with no clear D. The CDR3 is 10 amino acids. V lost 3 bases and J 6 bases, leaving 3 bases between the germline ends. Germline V lookup: CDR1 DFQATT, CDR2 SNEGSKA (reference sequence). The CDR3 DNA reads as TGCAGTGCTAGGTTCAATGAGCAGTTCTTC. It encodes CSARFNEQFF.

This clonotype showed up many times. The V and J genes are TRBV24-1 and TRBJ2-7; 11 bases are a match to TRBD1. The CDR3 is made up of 15 amino acids. J gave up 3 bases and V 4 bases, and 4 bases lay outside the gene matches. Germline CDR1 is KGHDR and CDR2 is SFDVKD. The CDR3 region is CATSDPGTGGYEQYF. In DNA form, the CDR3 reads TGTGCCACCAGTGACCCCGGGACAGGGGGCTACGAGCAGTACTTC.